This T cell receptor beta chain was retrieved from a study of tumor-infiltrating lymphocytes in primary liver carcinoma. The template, about 540 ng total RNA, yielded TCR beta cDNA made with a constant-region primer. Three-round nested multiplex PCR performed with slightly modified ARM-PCR produced the TCR beta libraries. Running ten to eleven cycles apiece, the first two PCR rounds relied on TRBV1-TRBV30 forward primers together with a C-beta reverse primer. TCRdb redid the calling of the multiplex PCR reads with MiXCR, one entry per CDR3 protein. The sample holds around 170,000 distinct CDR3 sequences, about 60% seen once. Germline lookup yields CDR1 SGHRS and CDR2 YFSETQ. The CDR3 is made up of 15 amino acids. V dropped 0 bases and J dropped 3 bases, with 12 bases sitting between them. In addition to blood RNA drawn from unsorted whole blood, germline DNA was extracted.

The sequenced sample consisted of peripheral blood. This clonotype originated in a man aged 35-49 years with primary liver carcinoma and hepatitis B virus infection. The chain is built from TRBV5-1 and TRBJ1-1; D gene uncertain. The CDR3 DNA follows: TGCGCCAGCAGCTTGGAGGGTGAGAAGGACACTGAAGCTTTCTTT. Translating it yields CASSLEGEKDTEAFF.